This paragraph covers one T cell receptor beta chain sequence. Some clones are missing from TCRdb's copy, which holds only in-frame ones; the method was immunoSEQ multiplex PCR. The data show some 200,000 clones, about nine tenths seen once. Trimming shortened V by 4 bases and J by 4 bases, and 8 bases separated the two germline ends. Per germline, CDR1 SGHTA and CDR2 FQGTGA. The CDR3 contains 14 residues. The sample originates from a study of blood T cell repertoires in COVID-19. At the level of the study: Each recovered donor of Cohort 3 presented with two negative PCRs, clearance, or symptom resolution.

Sequenced: PBMCs or T cells enriched from blood (not recorded which). This TCR was recovered from a woman in her 50s in a cohort exposed to, infected with or recovered from COVID-19 (not recorded which). This chain links TRBV7-3 with TRBJ1-6; D is undetermined. The CDR3 DNA reads as TGTGCCAGCAGCTCAAATACATATAATTCACCCCTCCACTTT. It yields the protein CASSSNTYNSPLHF.